Below are 27 T cell receptor beta chains sequenced from a single sample in a study of CD8+ T cells in alopecia areata. Sequencing relied on a cDNA template that was reverse transcribed from extracted RNA. Method: immunoSEQ multiplex PCR; TCRdb's copy keeps in-frame clones and lacks some. The table lists roughly 150,000 clones, 58% of them singletons. Sample: CD4+ T cells sorted from blood, taken at week 0. These receptors all come from a human donor with alopecia areata.

The chain has TRBV30 and TRBJ1-1; D may be TRBD1 (5 bases). Germline CDR1 GTSNPN, CDR2 SVGIG (reference sequence). The CDR3 consists of 12 residues. Trimming took off 5 bases at V and 6 bases at J, with 13 bases between the two ends. CDR3 region: CAWGGSGPEAFF. The CDR3 DNA sequence: TGTGCCTGGGGGGGTTCGGGACCTGAAGCTTTCTTT.

This clone was counted only a few times. The J gene is TRBJ1-5, the V gene TRBV7-2; unclear D gene. Germline V lookup: CDR1 SGHTA, CDR2 FQGNSA. This CDR3 region has 12 residues. The V end lost 0 bases, the J end lost 7 bases, and 4 bases lay between the germline ends. DNA of the CDR3: TGTGCCAGCAGCTTAGCAGGGCAGCCCCAGCATTTT. This sequence encodes CASSLAGQPQHF.

This clone was detected only a few times. The chain carries TRBV7-9 and TRBJ2-7; no firm D call. CDR1 SEHNR and CDR2 FQNEAQ come from the germline V gene (reference sequence). The ends were cut back, 4 bases at V and 0 bases at J, with 10 bases in the middle. This CDR3 is 14 amino acids long. Here the CDR3 DNA reads TGTGCCAGCAGCTCCAAGGAGAGCTCCTACGAGCAGTACTTC. Protein product: CASSSKESSYEQYF.

V gene TRBV19 combines with J gene TRBJ2-1; 12 positions agree with TRBD2. The CDR3 contains 12 residues. V trimming: 5 bases; J trimming: 16 bases; junction bases outside the gene matches: 6. Germline V lookup: CDR1 LNHDA, CDR2 SQIVND (reference sequence). The CDR3 region is CASSSLAGGLFF. The CDR3, as DNA: TGTGCCAGTAGTTCCCTAGCGGGGGGGCTTTTCTTC.

The chain is built from TRBV5-1 and TRBJ2-2; D perhaps matches TRBD2 (5 bases). The germline V gene encodes CDR1 SGHRS and CDR2 YFSETQ. CDR3 size: 17 residues. Trimming removed 1 base from V and 3 bases from J, with 16 bases in between. CDR3 DNA sequence: TGCGCCAGCAGCTTGCTCACGGGGAGTTCTTACACCGGGGAGCTGTTTTTT. It encodes CASSLLTGSSYTGELFF.

This chain joins TRBV7-9 and TRBJ1-2, with 7 bases lining up with TRBD1. CDR1 and CDR2 from the germline V gene are SEHNR and FQNEAQ (reference sequence). There are 15 residues in the CDR3. The J segment lost 2 bases and the V segment lost 3 bases, leaving 6 bases of the junction unmatched. The CDR3 DNA follows: TGTGCCAGCAGCTTGGGACAGCTACTGAACTATGGCTACACCTTC. Translation: CASSLGQLLNYGYTF.

Details on this clone: Other DNA sequences from this sample encode an identical CDR3 as well. The V and J genes are TRBV7-9 and TRBJ2-5; D is undetermined. Trimming pared 0 bases from V and 5 bases from J, leaving 4 bases between. CDR3 length equals 12 residues. Looked up from germline, CDR1 is SEHNR and CDR2 is FQNEAQ (reference sequence). CDR3 protein: CASSLAGETQYF. CDR3 in DNA: TGTGCCAGCAGCTTAGCGGGGGAGACCCAGTACTTC.

This clone has a handful of counts. This rearrangement joins TRBV29-1 to TRBJ1-6; D is uncertain. This CDR3 spans 13 amino acids. Per the germline V gene, CDR1 is SQVTM and CDR2 is ANQGSEA. Trimming shortened V by 6 bases and J by 3 bases, and 9 bases separated the two germline ends. The CDR3 nucleotides read TGCAGCGTATGCAGCGACTATAATTCACCCCTCCACTTT. It translates to CSVCSDYNSPLHF.

V is TRBV25-1 and J is TRBJ1-2; D is possibly TRBD1 (6 bases). This CDR3 is 14 amino acids long. V shed 8 bases and J shed 4 bases, with 17 bases lying between them. The germline V gene encodes CDR1 MGHDK and CDR2 SYGVNS. The CDR3: CASASGVGIYGYTF. The CDR3 DNA sequence: TGTGCCAGCGCGTCAGGGGTAGGGATCTATGGCTACACCTTC.

The chain is built from TRBV7-2 and TRBJ1-5, with D possibly matching TRBD1 (5 bases). The length of the CDR3 is 15 residues. V lost 5 bases, J lost 3 bases, and 14 bases lay in between. Germline CDR1 and CDR2: SGHTA and FQGNSA. CDR3 in amino acids: CASSPLTALNQPQHF. For the CDR3, the DNA is TGTGCCAGCAGCCCTTTGACAGCCCTCAATCAGCCCCAGCATTTT.

This sequence joins TRBV19 and TRBJ2-3, with 8 bases lining up with TRBD1. J lost 3 bases, V lost 6 bases, and 8 bases had no gene match. Germline assignment: CDR1 LNHDA and CDR2 SQIVND (reference sequence). This CDR3 contains 15 residues. The CDR3 here is CASRNRDRSTDTQYF. For the CDR3, the DNA is TGTGCCAGTAGAAATAGGGACAGGTCGACAGATACGCAGTATTTT.

This clone was found a few times. The J gene is TRBJ2-3, the V gene TRBV9, with 15 bases lining up with TRBD2. The germline V gene encodes CDR1 SGDLS and CDR2 YYNGEE. Losses at the gene ends were 7 bases for V and 1 base for J; bases not matched to a gene: 7. The CDR3 spans 17 residues. The CDR3 coding sequence is TGTGCCAGCTCTCCGGGACTAGCGGGGGGCGGCACAGATACGCAGTATTTT. Translated, it gives CASSPGLAGGGTDTQYF.

The V gene is TRBV20-1, the J gene TRBJ1-6; D is uncertain. Germline V CDR1 and CDR2: DFQATT, SNEGSKA (reference sequence). The CDR3 covers 11 residues. Trimming pared 6 bases from V and 17 bases from J, leaving 17 bases between. The CDR3 bases are TGCAGTGCAGGTGCGGCGGATGGGGTCCACTTT. It translates to CSAGAADGVHF.

The chain carries TRBV25-1 and TRBJ1-2; weak D call: TRBD1 (6 bases). Germline V gene sequence: CDR1 MGHDK, CDR2 SYGVNS. Between the trimmed V and J ends, which lost 4 bases and 4 bases, there was a span of 16 bases. The CDR3 length is 15 residues. The CDR3, as DNA: TGTGCCAGCAGTGTAGACATGGTAGGGGGCTATGGCTACACCTTC. This gives the protein CASSVDMVGGYGYTF.

V gene TRBV9 combines with J gene TRBJ2-3, with D uncertain. Germline assignment: CDR1 SGDLS and CDR2 YYNGEE. CDR3 length equals 15 residues. Trimming left V 1 base short and J 0 bases short, with 9 bases between. The CDR3 nucleotides read TGTGCCAGCAGCGTACTGGGCAGTAGCACAGATACGCAGTATTTT. Its protein product is CASSVLGSSTDTQYF.

This chain's CDR3 is CASSESAETNYGYTF. The CDR3, as DNA: TGCGCCAGCAGTGAGTCGGCAGAGACGAACTATGGCTACACCTTC. The chain couples TRBV10-2 to TRBJ1-2; no reliable D call. Looked up from germline, CDR1 is WSHSY and CDR2 is SAAADI. The CDR3 is made up of 15 amino acids. V was pared by 0 bases and J by 2 bases, with 10 bases between.

V is TRBV25-1 and J is TRBJ1-5, with D unclear. Trimming pared 5 bases from V and 4 bases from J, leaving 15 bases between. Germline lookup yields CDR1 MGHDK and CDR2 SYGVNS. The CDR3 is 15 residues long. CDR3 in DNA: TGTGCCAGCAGTAAAGGGAGTCAGAATAATCAGCCCCAGCATTTT. Translation: CASSKGSQNNQPQHF.

The V call is TRBV11-1, the J call TRBJ1-2, with D possibly being TRBD1 (5 bases). Germline-derived CDR1 and CDR2 are SGHAT and FQDESV (reference sequence). Trimming removed 5 bases from V and 8 bases from J, with 15 bases in between. CDR3 length equals 13 residues. The CDR3 reads CASSHRDLRGYTF. The CDR3 DNA follows: TGTGCCAGCAGCCACCGGGACCTTAGGGGCTACACCTTC.

This chain links TRBV5-4 with TRBJ2-5; TRBD2 agrees at 10 bases. CDR3 length equals 14 residues. Germline V lookup: CDR1 SGHNT, CDR2 YYREEE (reference sequence). J was trimmed by 5 bases and V by 2 bases; bases with no gene match: 3. CDR3 bases: TGTGCCAGCAGCTTAGCGGGAGGGTTGGAGACCCAGTACTTC. Amino acid sequence: CASSLAGGLETQYF.

In this sample, this clone turned up a few times. The CDR3 reads CATRSGGAGETQYF. The CDR3 DNA follows: TGTGCCACCCGTAGCGGGGGGGCAGGAGAGACCCAGTACTTC. The J gene is TRBJ2-5, the V gene TRBV6-1; 11 bases line up with TRBD2. Germline V lookup: CDR1 MNHNS, CDR2 SASEGT. The CDR3 spans 14 residues. The trim removed 10 bases at V and 4 bases at J, leaving 8 bases unmatched.

J is TRBJ1-1 and V is TRBV5-1; possibly TRBD1 for D (6 bases). Germline V gene lookup returns CDR1 SGHRS and CDR2 YFSETQ. V dropped 4 bases and J dropped 1 base, with 14 bases sitting between them. The CDR3 consists of 15 residues. As DNA, the CDR3 is TGCGCCAGCAGCCCCGGGGGGGGCGCGAACACTGAAGCTTTCTTT. This gives the protein CASSPGGGANTEAFF.

The rearrangement uses TRBV7-9 and TRBJ1-4; no definite D call. Germline V gene sequence: CDR1 SEHNR, CDR2 FQNEAQ (reference sequence). V was pared by 8 bases and J by 0 bases, with 10 bases between. The CDR3 consists of 14 residues. For the CDR3, the DNA is TGTGCCAGCTCACCCGGATCAACTAATGAAAAACTGTTTTTT. Translation: CASSPGSTNEKLFF.

This clone has a handful of counts. The chain's CDR3 is CASSLQSGETQYF. Here the CDR3 DNA reads TGTGCCAGCAGCTTACAGTCGGGGGAGACCCAGTACTTC. V gene TRBV7-9 combines with J gene TRBJ2-5; D might be TRBD2 (5 bases). Germline V CDR1 and CDR2: SEHNR, FQNEAQ (reference sequence). The V end lost 2 bases, the J end lost 5 bases, and 9 bases lay between the germline ends. The CDR3 sequence is 13 residues long.

The CDR3 sequence is CASSLDFPYNEQFF. The CDR3 DNA reads TGTGCCAGCAGCTTAGATTTTCCGTACAATGAGCAGTTCTTC. The gene calls are TRBV11-3 and TRBJ2-1; D gene uncertain. The length of the CDR3 is 14 residues. Germline-derived CDR1 and CDR2 are SGHNT and YENEEA. V was shortened by 0 bases and J by 4 bases, with 7 bases between the two germline ends.

CDR3 sequence (DNA): TGCAGCGACCTGCCACCCCCACTATATGGCTACACCTTC. Its translation: CSDLPPPLYGYTF. The chain uses TRBV29-1 and TRBJ1-2; D is unclear. The germline V gene has CDR1 SQVTM and CDR2 ANQGSEA. Trimming took 7 bases from V and 5 from J, leaving 17 bases between them. CDR3 length equals 13 residues.

This clone occurred a few times. Additional DNA sequences in this sample encode the identical CDR3. V usage is TRBV18 and J usage is TRBJ2-5, with D unresolved. Germline lookup yields CDR1 KGHSH and CDR2 LQKENI. This CDR3 has 11 amino acids. V was clipped by 3 bases and J by 1 base, with 0 bases between them. CDR3 coding DNA: TGTGCCAGCTCACCCCAAGAGACCCAGTACTTC. Protein product: CASSPQETQYF. Full variable domain (missing parts from reference TRBV18 and TRBJ2-5): NAGVMQNPRHLVRRRGQEARLRCSPMKGHSHVYWYRQLPEEGLKFMVYLQKENIIDESGMPKERFSAEFPKEGPSILRIQQVVRGDSAAYFCASSPQETQYFGPGTRLLVL.

This rearrangement joins TRBV5-1 to TRBJ1-1; no firm D call. This CDR3 is 13 amino acids long. The ends were cut back, 1 base at V and 1 base at J, with 5 bases in the middle. Germline V CDR1 and CDR2: SGHRS, YFSETQ. CDR3 amino acids: CASSLMGNTEAFF. The CDR3 bases are TGCGCCAGCAGCTTGATGGGGAACACTGAAGCTTTCTTT.